This TCR beta chain was captured in a study of blood T cell repertoires in COVID-19. Turning to the study itself: Both acute and convalescent COVID-19 samples were obtained from the United States, Italy and Spain.

Each participant's cohort was designated according to participant-reported clinical history. Recovery among Cohort 3 donors was established by two negative PCRs, clearance, or symptom resolution. The V end was cut by 2 bases, the J end by 1 base, with 11 bases between. CDR3 size: 15 residues. Germline V gene sequence: CDR1 MGHRA, CDR2 YSYEKL. As handled by the study authors: Amplification of reference gene primers provided the estimated nucleated cell counts. Here immunoSEQ multiplex PCR was the method, and the copy in TCRdb shows in-frame clones only, minus some. V, J and clone size reflect that table, while D and trimming were determined from the DNA. The sample includes 150,000 to 200,000 clones, 85% to 90% seen only once; the top ten take 6.6%.

The sample consisted of PBMCs or T cells enriched from blood (not recorded which). The chain employs TRBV4-1 and TRBJ1-1; D may be TRBD1 (6 bases). The source of this sequence is a woman aged 50 to 65 who had recovered from COVID-19. In DNA, the CDR3 is TGCGCCAGCAGCCAAACATCGACAGGGAACACTGAAGCTTTCTTT. Translating gives CASSQTSTGNTEAFF.